The source of this TCR beta chain is a study of T cell clonotyping in hematopoietic cell transplantation. The overall study: Recipients' pretransplant samples followed cytoreduction.

V lost 8 bases and J 3 bases, leaving 11 bases between the germline ends. Germline assignment: CDR1 SNHLY and CDR2 FYNNEI. The CDR3 extends over 13 amino acids. Study observations and caveats: At the given depth, recipient repertoires were over 95% de novo clonotypes. Recipient TCR diversity dropped after transplant; expanded clonotypes rose from day 30 to 180. Without cell sorting, CD4 versus CD8 contributions remain unresolved.

Time point meaning: recipient sample about 28 days before transplant, after cytoreduction. Only in-frame clones appear in the TCRdb table, and some are missing; sequencing was by immunoSEQ multiplex PCR. The repertoire has about 29,000 clones, 70% to 80% of them found once; the top ten carry 6.8%. This clone turned up a few times. What it binds is unknown. The sequence was collected from a woman aged 25 to 45 with chronic myeloid leukemia. Some clones in this sample may be carry-over from other donors' samples. The J gene is TRBJ1-5, the V gene TRBV2; D not certain. Material: peripheral blood mononuclear cells, obtained before stem cell transplant. The CDR3 region is CASHREINQPQHF. The CDR3, as DNA: TGTGCCAGCCACCGGGAAATCAATCAGCCCCAGCATTTT. Looking up the rest from reference TRBV2 and TRBJ1-5 gives the full variable domain: EPEVTQTPSHQVTQMGQEVILRCVPISNHLYFYWYRQILGQKVEFLVSFYNNEISEKSEIFDDQFSVERPDGSNFTLKIRSTKLEDSAMYFCASHREINQPQHFGDGTRLSIL.